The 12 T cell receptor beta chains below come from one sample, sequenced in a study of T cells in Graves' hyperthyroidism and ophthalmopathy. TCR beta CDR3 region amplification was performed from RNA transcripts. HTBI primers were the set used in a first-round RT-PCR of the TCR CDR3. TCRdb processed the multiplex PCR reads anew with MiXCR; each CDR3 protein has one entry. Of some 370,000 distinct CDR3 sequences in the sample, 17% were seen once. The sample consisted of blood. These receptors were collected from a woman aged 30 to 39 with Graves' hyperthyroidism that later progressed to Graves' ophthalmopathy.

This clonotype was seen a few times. The CDR3 nucleotides are TGTGCCAGCAGCTTGGGGGACAGAGACACCGGGGAGCTGTTTTTT. Its protein is CASSLGDRDTGELFF. V and J are TRBV5-5 and TRBJ2-2, with 7 bases lining up with TRBD1. This CDR3 contains 15 residues. Germline-derived CDR1 and CDR2 are SGHKS and YYEKEE (reference sequence). J lost 3 bases, V lost 0 bases, and 2 bases had no gene match.

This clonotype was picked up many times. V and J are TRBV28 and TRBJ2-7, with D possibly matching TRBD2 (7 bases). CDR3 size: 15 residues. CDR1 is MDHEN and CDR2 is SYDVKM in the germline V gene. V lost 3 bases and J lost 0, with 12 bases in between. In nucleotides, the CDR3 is TGTGCCAGCAGTTTTGGGGGGGCCGACTCCTACGAGCAGTACTTC. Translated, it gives CASSFGGADSYEQYF.

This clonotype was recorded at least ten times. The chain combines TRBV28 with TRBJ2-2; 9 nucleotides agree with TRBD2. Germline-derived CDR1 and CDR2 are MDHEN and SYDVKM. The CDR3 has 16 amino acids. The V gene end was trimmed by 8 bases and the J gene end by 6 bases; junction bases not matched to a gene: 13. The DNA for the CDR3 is TGTGCCAGCCTGGAGCGGGGGGCGAAGGGGGCCGGGGAGCTGTTTTTT. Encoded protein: CASLERGAKGAGELFF.

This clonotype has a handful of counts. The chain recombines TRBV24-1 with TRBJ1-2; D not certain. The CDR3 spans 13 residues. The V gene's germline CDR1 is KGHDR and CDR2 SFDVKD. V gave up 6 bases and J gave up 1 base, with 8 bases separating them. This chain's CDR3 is CATSPGFNYGYTF. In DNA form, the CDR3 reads TGTGCCACCAGTCCGGGTTTTAACTATGGCTACACCTTC.

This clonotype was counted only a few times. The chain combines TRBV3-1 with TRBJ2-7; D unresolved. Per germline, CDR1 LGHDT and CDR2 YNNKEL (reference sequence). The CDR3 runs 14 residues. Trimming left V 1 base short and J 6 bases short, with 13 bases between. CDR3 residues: CASSQGSGSGEQYF. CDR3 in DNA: TGTGCCAGCAGCCAAGGGTCCGGTTCGGGCGAGCAGTACTTC.

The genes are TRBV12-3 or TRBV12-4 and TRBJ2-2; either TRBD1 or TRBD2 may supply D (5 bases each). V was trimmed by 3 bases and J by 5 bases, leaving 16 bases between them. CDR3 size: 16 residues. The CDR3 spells CASSLGVMGPTGELFF. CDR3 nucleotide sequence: TGTGCCAGCAGTTTGGGGGTAATGGGACCTACCGGGGAGCTGTTTTTT.

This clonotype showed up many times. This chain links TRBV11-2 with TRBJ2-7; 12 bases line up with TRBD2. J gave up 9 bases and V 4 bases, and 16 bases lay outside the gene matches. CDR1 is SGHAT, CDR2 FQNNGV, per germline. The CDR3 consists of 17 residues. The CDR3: CASSSSHGLAGPYGQYF. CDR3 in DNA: TGTGCCAGCAGCTCGTCCCACGGACTAGCGGGACCCTATGGGCAGTACTTC. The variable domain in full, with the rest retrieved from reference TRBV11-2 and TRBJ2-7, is EAGVAQSPRYKIIEKRQSVAFWCNPISGHATLYWYQQILGQGPKLLIQFQNNGVVDDSQLPKDRFSAERLKGVDSTLKIQPAKLEDSAVYLCASSSSHGLAGPYGQYFGPGTRLTVT.

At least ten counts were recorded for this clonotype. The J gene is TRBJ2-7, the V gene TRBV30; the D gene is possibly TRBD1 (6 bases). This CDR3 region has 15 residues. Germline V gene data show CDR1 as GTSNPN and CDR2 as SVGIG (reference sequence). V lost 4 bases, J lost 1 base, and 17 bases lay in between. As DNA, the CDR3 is TGTGCCTGGAAGGGGGTCAGGGCCCTTTCCTACGAGCAGTACTTC. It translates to CAWKGVRALSYEQYF.

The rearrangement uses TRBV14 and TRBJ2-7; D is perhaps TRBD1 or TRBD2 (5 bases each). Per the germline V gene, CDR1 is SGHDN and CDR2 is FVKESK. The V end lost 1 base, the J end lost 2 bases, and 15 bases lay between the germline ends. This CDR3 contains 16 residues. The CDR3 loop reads CASSQAGTVKAYEQYF. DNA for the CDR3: TGTGCCAGCAGCCAAGCCGGGACCGTAAAAGCCTACGAGCAGTACTTC.

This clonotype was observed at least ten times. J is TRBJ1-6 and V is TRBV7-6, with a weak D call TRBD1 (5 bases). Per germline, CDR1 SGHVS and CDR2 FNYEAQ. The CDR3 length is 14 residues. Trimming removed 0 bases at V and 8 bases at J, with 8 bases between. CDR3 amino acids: CASSLAGGDSPLHF. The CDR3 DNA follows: TGTGCCAGCAGCTTAGCCGGGGGTGATTCACCCCTCCACTTT.

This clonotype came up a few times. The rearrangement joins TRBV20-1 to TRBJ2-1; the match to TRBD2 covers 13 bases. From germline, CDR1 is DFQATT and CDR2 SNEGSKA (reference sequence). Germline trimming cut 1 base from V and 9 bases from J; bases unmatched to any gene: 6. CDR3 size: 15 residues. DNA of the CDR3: TGCAGTGCTAGAGGGGGACTAGCGGGATCTGGTGAGCAGTTCTTC. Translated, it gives CSARGGLAGSGEQFF.

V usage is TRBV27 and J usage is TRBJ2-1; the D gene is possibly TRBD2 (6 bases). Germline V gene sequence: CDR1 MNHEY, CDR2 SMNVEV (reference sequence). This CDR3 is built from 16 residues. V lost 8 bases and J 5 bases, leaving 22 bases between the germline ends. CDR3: CASLELGGLRNNEQFF. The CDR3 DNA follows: TGTGCCAGCCTTGAGTTGGGGGGACTCCGAAACAATGAGCAGTTCTTC.